This TCR beta chain appears in the sequencing data of a study of blood T cell repertoires in COVID-19. Study-level information: PBMCs, B-cell-depleted T cells, or T cells were the source of the cDNA or gDNA that made up the material.

Individuals aged 18 to 89 years were recruited from 20 to 25 US areas. Cohorts were assigned according to the clinical history that participants reported. In the original processing: Researchers report that nucleated cell counts were estimated from reference gene primer amplification. Only in-frame clones appear in the TCRdb table, and some are missing; sequencing was by immunoSEQ multiplex PCR. Clonal size and the V and J genes are those of that table, whereas D and trimming came from the DNA. In the table there are under 500,000 clones, 87% of which are singletons. Germline CDR1 is MDHEN and CDR2 is SYDVKM. This CDR3 spans 13 amino acids. V dropped 5 bases and J dropped 4 bases, with 8 bases sitting between them.

Input material: PBMCs or T cells enriched from blood (not recorded which). The rearrangement links TRBV28 to TRBJ2-2; unclear D gene. The sequence derives from a woman aged 18-29 years with acute COVID-19. CDR3 amino acids: CASSRPGTGELFF. The DNA for the CDR3 is TGTGCCAGCAGTAGACCGGGCACCGGGGAGCTGTTTTTT. Filled out from reference TRBV28 and TRBJ2-2, the complete variable domain reads DVKVTQSSRYLVKRTGEKVFLECVQDMDHENMFWYRQDPGLGLRLIYFSYDVKMKEKGDIPEGYSVSREKKERFSLILESASTNQTSMYLCASSRPGTGELFFGEGSRLTVL.